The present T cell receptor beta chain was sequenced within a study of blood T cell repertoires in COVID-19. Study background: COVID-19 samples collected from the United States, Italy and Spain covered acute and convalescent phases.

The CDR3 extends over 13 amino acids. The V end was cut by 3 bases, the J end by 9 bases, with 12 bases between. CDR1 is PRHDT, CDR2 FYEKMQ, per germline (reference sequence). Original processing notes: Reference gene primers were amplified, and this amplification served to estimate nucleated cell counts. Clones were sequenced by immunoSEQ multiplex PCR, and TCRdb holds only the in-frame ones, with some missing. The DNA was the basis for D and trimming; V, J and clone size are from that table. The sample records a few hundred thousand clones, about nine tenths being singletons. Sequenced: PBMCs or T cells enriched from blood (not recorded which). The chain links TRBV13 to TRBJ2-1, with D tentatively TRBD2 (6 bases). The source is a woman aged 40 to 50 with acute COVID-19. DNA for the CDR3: TGTGCCAGCAGCTTTATCCTGGGGGGTGAGCAGTTCTTC. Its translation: CASSFILGGEQFF.